The 9 T cell receptor beta chains listed next were all sequenced from one sample in a study of shared clonotypes between healthy human individuals. TCRdb keeps only in-frame clones here, not all; method: immunoSEQ multiplex PCR. The sample includes about 2.4 million clones, over 85% of them seen just once. Sequenced input: naive CD4+ T cells from PBMCs. Specified subset: CD45RA+ positively selected. These receptors were obtained from a young man in good health. Some clones in this sample may be carry-over from other donors' samples.

In regard to this clone: Different DNA sequences within this sample yield the same CDR3. The chain joins TRBV18 to TRBJ2-1; 11 bases are a match to TRBD2. The CDR3 is 15 amino acids. Trimming removed 1 base from V and 9 bases from J; junction bases left unmatched: 5. Germline CDR1 reads KGHSH; CDR2 reads LQKENI. CDR3 protein: CASSPRLAGGGEQFF. CDR3 nucleotide sequence: TGTGCCAGCTCACCACGGCTAGCGGGAGGCGGTGAGCAGTTCTTC.

The V and J genes are TRBV7-2 and TRBJ2-2; D uncertain. Trimming took 9 bases from V and 1 from J, leaving 6 bases between them. In germline, CDR1 is SGHTA, CDR2 FQGNSA. The CDR3 covers 12 residues. This CDR3 is CARTLNTGELFF. The CDR3 bases are TGTGCCAGAACCTTGAACACCGGGGAGCTGTTTTTT.

V is TRBV5-5 and J is TRBJ2-7; the D is unclear. The CDR3 is 15 residues long. CDR1 is SGHKS and CDR2 is YYEKEE in the germline V gene (reference sequence). Trimming stripped 3 bases from V and 1 base from J, with 14 bases between. The CDR3 loop is CASSSFFGLSYEQYF. The CDR3, as DNA: TGTGCCAGCAGCTCCTTTTTCGGTCTATCCTACGAGCAGTACTTC.

This chain joins TRBV18 and TRBJ1-5; the D gene is possibly TRBD1 (5 bases). V lost 6 bases and J 3 bases, leaving 9 bases between the germline ends. CDR1 KGHSH and CDR2 LQKENI come from the germline V gene. This CDR3 comprises 13 residues. CDR3 protein: CASSRQPNQPQHF. The CDR3 nucleotides are TGTGCCAGCTCCCGACAGCCCAATCAGCCCCAGCATTTT.

The chain links TRBV5-1 to TRBJ2-7; D might be TRBD1 (6 bases). Germline loops: CDR1 SGHRS, CDR2 YFSETQ. The CDR3 runs 15 residues. Trimming left V 0 bases short and J 3 bases short, with 13 bases between. CDR3: CASSLATGQSYEQYF. CDR3 nucleotides: TGCGCCAGCAGCTTGGCCACAGGGCAGAGCTACGAGCAGTACTTC.

The rearrangement joins TRBV6-1 to TRBJ2-7; 8 bases agree with TRBD1. The CDR3 extends over 14 amino acids. Germline CDR1 and CDR2: MNHNS and SASEGT. Trimming at V came to 6 bases and at J to 0 bases, leaving 4 bases not matched to a gene. In nucleotides, the CDR3 is TGTGCCAGCAGCAGGGGGCTAAGCTCCTACGAGCAGTACTTC. Translated: CASSRGLSSYEQYF.

This sequence joins TRBV28 and TRBJ2-5; 8 bases map to TRBD2. The germline V gene encodes CDR1 MDHEN and CDR2 SYDVKM. With V trimmed by 5 bases and J by 2 bases, 16 bases remained unmatched. The CDR3 runs 18 residues. CDR3 protein: CASSPRPRASGHQETQYF. CDR3 sequence (DNA): TGTGCCAGCAGTCCTCGTCCCCGGGCTAGCGGGCATCAAGAGACCCAGTACTTC.

The chain uses TRBV7-3 and TRBJ2-5; 8 nucleotides agree with TRBD1. V gave up 5 bases and J gave up 1 base; unmatched junction bases: 6. The CDR3 covers 15 residues. Germline V CDR1 and CDR2: SGHTA, FQGTGA. The CDR3 loop is CASSPGQGSQETQYF. The DNA for the CDR3 is TGTGCCAGCAGCCCTGGACAGGGTTCCCAAGAGACCCAGTACTTC.

J is TRBJ1-4 and V is TRBV5-1; D remains unclear. The CDR3 extends over 15 amino acids. Germline V gene data show CDR1 as SGHRS and CDR2 as YFSETQ. The ends were cut back, 4 bases at V and 4 bases at J, with 14 bases in the middle. This CDR3 is CASSPGATHNEKLFF. Here the CDR3 DNA reads TGCGCCAGCAGCCCCGGTGCGACCCATAATGAAAAACTGTTTTTT.